The 30 T cell receptor beta chains given below trace back to one sample, sequenced in a study of beta chain features in type 1 diabetes. The whole isolated RNA underwent reverse transcription, so sequencing captured expressed TCRB transcripts. Clones were read by immunoSEQ multiplex PCR, and TCRdb kept only the in-frame ones, dropping some. The table includes about 140,000 clones, about 9.1% detected once. The sample was central memory CD4+ T cells from blood. The receptors derive from a woman in her thirties or forties in good health.

The table lists this clone with a few counts. Other DNA variants within this sample encode the same CDR3. V is TRBV4-1 and J is TRBJ2-3, with 10 bases matching TRBD2. Germline lookup yields CDR1 MGHRA and CDR2 YSYEKL. This CDR3 is 16 amino acids long. With 6 bases clipped from V and 3 bases from J, the junction kept 9 bases outside the gene matches. Here the CDR3 DNA reads TGCGCCAGCAGGCAAAACCCTAGCGGGGGAACAGATACGCAGTATTTT. As protein: CASRQNPSGGTDTQYF.

The sample holds a few counts of this clone. The CDR3: CASIIPPTEAFF. In DNA form, the CDR3 reads TGTGCCAGCATAATCCCCCCGACTGAAGCTTTCTTT. The J gene is TRBJ1-1, the V gene TRBV28; no firm D call. The CDR3 length is 12 residues. CDR1 is MDHEN and CDR2 is SYDVKM in the germline V gene. Trimming removed 7 bases at V and 5 bases at J, with 11 bases between.

J is TRBJ2-1 and V is TRBV9; possible D gene TRBD2, 6 bases. V was trimmed by 7 bases and J by 4 bases, leaving 18 bases between them. CDR1 is SGDLS and CDR2 is YYNGEE in the germline V gene. CDR3 length: 15 residues. CDR3 nucleotides: TGTGCCAGCGGACCGCAACTAGCTTCTTACAATGAGCAGTTCTTC. Encoded protein: CASGPQLASYNEQFF.

The chain joins TRBV5-6 to TRBJ2-5, with 8 bases aligning to TRBD1. V lost 3 bases to trimming and J lost 4 bases; unmatched junction nucleotides: 5. The CDR3 length is 14 residues. Germline CDR1 reads SGHDT; CDR2 reads YYEEEE. CDR3: CASSSWTGIETQYF. In DNA, the CDR3 is TGTGCCAGCAGCTCTTGGACAGGGATAGAGACCCAGTACTTC. Full variable domain (remainder filled in from reference TRBV5-6 and TRBJ2-5): DAGVTQSPTHLIKTRGQQVTLRCSPKSGHDTVSWYQQALGQGPQFIFQYYEEEERQRGNFPDRFSGHQFPNYSSELNVNALLLGDSALYLCASSSWTGIETQYFGPGTRLLVL.

This clone has a count of ten or more. This chain connects TRBV6-6 to TRBJ2-7, with TRBD2 matching over 7 bases. Germline-derived CDR1 and CDR2 are MNHNY and SVGAGI (reference sequence). This CDR3 spans 13 amino acids. The ends lost 5 bases at V and 2 bases at J; junction bases unmatched: 3. The CDR3 DNA is TGTGCCAGCAGTAGCGGGGAAGCCTACGAGCAGTACTTC. It yields the protein CASSSGEAYEQYF.

The rearrangement joins TRBV2 to TRBJ1-1, with D perhaps TRBD1 (5 bases). The CDR3 runs to 15 residues. With 2 bases removed from V and 1 base from J, the gap between germline ends came to 11 bases. Germline CDR1 and CDR2: SNHLY and FYNNEI. This chain's CDR3 is CASSEQDTRNTEAFF. CDR3 in DNA: TGTGCCAGCAGTGAACAGGACACGAGGAACACTGAAGCTTTCTTT.

This clone was observed a handful of times. The chain combines TRBV6-5 with TRBJ2-2; D unresolved. The germline V and J ends were trimmed by 6 bases and 4 bases, with 3 bases remaining between them. Germline CDR1 reads MNHEY; CDR2 reads SVGAGI. The CDR3 covers 11 residues. The CDR3, as DNA: TGTGCCAGCAGCCGCACCGGGGAGCTGTTTTTT. Amino acids: CASSRTGELFF.

V usage is TRBV7-2 and J usage is TRBJ2-3, with TRBD1 identical over 7 bases. Germline-derived CDR1 and CDR2 are SGHTA and FQGNSA. V was pared by 4 bases and J by 3 bases, with 7 bases of the junction left unmatched. The CDR3 runs 15 residues. In DNA, the CDR3 is TGTGCCAGCAGCTCCACAGGGGTTACGACAGATACGCAGTATTTT. It is translated as CASSSTGVTTDTQYF.

This clone was seen a handful of times. The chain couples TRBV6-5 to TRBJ2-3; tentatively, D is TRBD2 (7 bases). Per germline, CDR1 MNHEY and CDR2 SVGAGI. The CDR3 has 14 amino acids. The V gene lost 2 bases and the J gene lost 5 bases, with 11 bases spanning the gap. CDR3 sequence reads: CASSYAGALDTQYF. CDR3 bases: TGTGCCAGCAGTTACGCGGGGGCACTAGATACGCAGTATTTT.

Ten or more counts support this clone. The rearrangement joins TRBV29-1 to TRBJ1-2, with 10 bases aligning to TRBD1. Germline V gives CDR1 SQVTM, CDR2 ANQGSEA. The CDR3 is 13 amino acids. The junction had 5 bases not matched to a gene; V was cut back by 8 bases and J by 2 bases. CDR3 region: CSTGTGVNYGYTF. For the CDR3, the DNA is TGCAGCACTGGGACAGGGGTGAACTATGGCTACACCTTC.

This clone has more than one count but fewer than ten. The chain carries TRBV19 and TRBJ2-1; 10 bases are a match to TRBD2. The CDR3 has 15 amino acids. Per germline, CDR1 LNHDA and CDR2 SQIVND (reference sequence). With V trimmed by 6 bases and J by 8 bases, 10 bases remained unmatched. CDR3 coding DNA: TGTGCCAGTAGGCATGGTGAGCGGGGGGGCCATGAGCAGTTCTTC. Amino acids: CASRHGERGGHEQFF.

The gene calls are TRBV7-2 and TRBJ2-5; weak D call: TRBD2 (6 bases). The closer fit of TRBJ2-7 to the DNA end suggests the J call may be wrong. The germline CDR1 and CDR2 sequences are SGHTA and FQGNSA. This CDR3 is 14 amino acids long. The CDR3 protein is CASSPGGRSYEQYF. The CDR3 nucleotides are TGTGCCAGCAGCCCAGGAGGGCGCTCCTACGAGCAGTACTTC.

This clone was seen ten or more times. The sample carries other DNA sequences with the same CDR3. The chain employs TRBV7-2 and TRBJ2-7; D gene unclear. Germline V lookup: CDR1 SGHTA, CDR2 FQGNSA. Trimming took off 2 bases at V and 3 bases at J, with 2 bases between the two ends. This CDR3 comprises 11 residues. This CDR3 reads CASSLRYEQYF. The CDR3 region has the DNA TGTGCCAGCAGCTTACGCTACGAGCAGTACTTC.

This clone was recorded many times. V usage is TRBV13 and J usage is TRBJ2-1; no clear D. Germline assignment: CDR1 PRHDT and CDR2 FYEKMQ (reference sequence). V was cut by 11 bases and J by 5 bases, with 16 bases left in between. The CDR3 spans 13 residues. The CDR3 bases are TGTGCCGCCAGCAGCAACAGTGACAATGAGCAGTTCTTC. Translated: CAASSNSDNEQFF.

At least ten counts were recorded for this clone. J is TRBJ2-3 and V is TRBV28; 8 bases agree with TRBD1. The germline V gene encodes CDR1 MDHEN and CDR2 SYDVKM. The V and J ends lost 4 bases and 4 bases, in that order; junction bases with no gene match: 4. The CDR3 totals 14 residues. In DNA form, the CDR3 reads TGTGCCAGCAGTTCCGGACAGGGATCAGATACGCAGTATTTT. This translates into CASSSGQGSDTQYF.

This chain joins TRBV11-2 and TRBJ1-2; D may be TRBD1 (6 bases). V dropped 5 bases and J dropped 4 bases, with 17 bases sitting between them. The CDR3 loop spans 15 amino acids. Germline lookup yields CDR1 SGHAT and CDR2 FQNNGV. CDR3 nucleotide sequence: TGTGCCAGCAGCCCTTCTACAGGGTTCAGCTATGGCTACACCTTC. Its protein is CASSPSTGFSYGYTF.

V and J are TRBV2 and TRBJ2-4, with D possibly TRBD2 on 6 matching bases. The CDR3 extends over 12 amino acids. Trimming removed 7 bases at V and 6 bases at J, with 10 bases between. The germline gives CDR1 SNHLY, CDR2 FYNNEI. The CDR3 DNA reads TGTGCCAGCAATGGGGGGTCAAACATTCAGTACTTC. This gives the protein CASNGGSNIQYF.

This clone was found a few times. This chain connects TRBV9 to TRBJ1-3, with D uncertain. The germline V gene encodes CDR1 SGDLS and CDR2 YYNGEE. There are 17 residues in the CDR3. V dropped 0 bases and J dropped 2 bases, with 15 bases sitting between them. The CDR3 coding sequence is TGTGCCAGCAGCGTAGGTATGCGGGGTGTGGCTGGAAACACCATATATTTT. Its protein product is CASSVGMRGVAGNTIYF.

At least ten counts were recorded for this clone. This chain uses TRBV23-1 with TRBJ2-3, with TRBD1 matching over 9 bases. TRBV23-1 falls under the ORF class, with uncertain function. V was clipped by 3 bases and J by 4 bases; unmatched bases: 8. CDR3 size: 16 residues. CDR3 protein: CASSHSGTGRPDTQYF. CDR3 coding DNA: TGCGCCAGCAGTCATTCCGGGACAGGGAGACCAGATACGCAGTATTTT.

V and J are TRBV7-8 and TRBJ1-5; possible D gene TRBD1, 6 bases. The length of the CDR3 is 14 residues. The V gene lost 6 bases and the J gene lost 2 bases, with 11 bases spanning the gap. From germline, CDR1 is SGHVS and CDR2 FQNEAQ. CDR3 amino acids: CASRLQGGNQPQHF. CDR3 coding DNA: TGTGCCAGCAGATTACAGGGTGGCAATCAGCCCCAGCATTTT.

The chain employs TRBV19 and TRBJ1-1, with 10 bases identical to TRBD1. Germline V CDR1 and CDR2: LNHDA, SQIVND (reference sequence). Unmatched junction bases numbered 3, after V lost 4 bases and J lost 1 base. This CDR3 contains 15 residues. CDR3 DNA: TGTGCCAGTAGTAGACAGGGGGCAGGGAACACTGAAGCTTTCTTT. It encodes CASSRQGAGNTEAFF.

This clone was observed a handful of times. Sequence at one end of the junction differs from germline and may be a read error. The rearrangement joins TRBV5-5 to TRBJ1-2; D uncertain. There are 13 residues in the CDR3. The germline V gene has CDR1 SGHKS and CDR2 YYEKEE (reference sequence). DNA of the CDR3: TGCGCCAGCAGCCAAGCTCTGGAGGGCGGCTACACCTTC. Translating gives CASSQALEGGYTF.

V usage is TRBV21-1 and J usage is TRBJ2-5; the table's D call, TRBD2, has no DNA check behind it. TRBV21-1 is a pseudogene segment. This CDR3 is 17 amino acids long. CDR3 sequence reads: CASVGCSSGGSQETQYF. In nucleotides, the CDR3 is TGTGCCAGCGTTGGCTGCTCTAGCGGGGGGTCGCAAGAGACCCAGTACTTC.

The chain joins TRBV6-1 to TRBJ1-1; D remains ambiguous. V shed 2 bases and J shed 1 base, with 5 bases lying between them. Germline CDR1 MNHNS, CDR2 SASEGT. The CDR3 runs 13 residues. The CDR3 nucleotides are TGTGCCAGCAGTGAATTAGCGAACACTGAAGCTTTCTTT. Encoded protein: CASSELANTEAFF.

The chain couples TRBV7-8 to TRBJ1-1, with D maybe TRBD1 (5 bases). The ends were cut back, 5 bases at V and 0 bases at J, with 22 bases in the middle. The CDR3 runs 18 residues. The germline CDR1 and CDR2 sequences are SGHVS and FQNEAQ. The CDR3 region has the DNA TGTGCCAGCAGCATCGGGCCGGGGGTTCCGGCGATGAACACTGAAGCTTTCTTT. This translates into CASSIGPGVPAMNTEAFF.

The J gene is TRBJ1-1, the V gene TRBV11-2, with a weak D call TRBD1 (5 bases). The CDR3 spans 15 residues. The V gene's germline CDR1 is SGHAT and CDR2 FQNNGV. Trimming shortened V by 0 bases and J by 4 bases, and 12 bases separated the two germline ends. The CDR3 DNA sequence: TGTGCCAGCAGCTTAGATCGGGGGAAGAGCACTGAAGCTTTCTTT. Its translation: CASSLDRGKSTEAFF.

This clone was observed a few times. The V gene is TRBV5-6, the J gene TRBJ1-2; D perhaps matches TRBD1 (6 bases). CDR3 length: 14 residues. Trimming left V 2 bases short and J 4 bases short, with 12 bases between. The germline V gene has CDR1 SGHDT and CDR2 YYEEEE. The CDR3 nucleotides read TGTGCCAGCAGCTTAAACAGGGTACTCTATGGCTACACCTTC. Translating gives CASSLNRVLYGYTF.

The V gene is TRBV6-1, the J gene TRBJ2-2; tentatively, D is TRBD2 (6 bases). CDR1 is MNHNS and CDR2 is SASEGT in the germline V gene. The CDR3 contains 14 residues. Deletions cut 5 bases from V and 3 bases from J, with 10 bases between. CDR3 sequence: CASSYWGDTGELFF. In nucleotides, the CDR3 is TGTGCCAGCAGTTATTGGGGGGACACCGGGGAGCTGTTTTTT.

The chain is built from TRBV19 and TRBJ1-6; TRBD1 is a possible D gene (5 bases). There are 17 residues in the CDR3. The germline CDR1 and CDR2 sequences are LNHDA and SQIVND (reference sequence). Trimming stripped 6 bases from V and 0 bases from J, with 15 bases between. The CDR3 coding sequence is TGTGCCAGTAGAGACAGAGCGAAGGCCTCCTATAATTCACCCCTCCACTTT. This sequence encodes CASRDRAKASYNSPLHF.

The chain uses TRBV6-6 and TRBJ1-5; unclear D gene. This CDR3 comprises 15 residues. V was clipped by 4 bases and J by 3 bases, with 13 bases between them. Per the germline V gene, CDR1 is MNHNY and CDR2 is SVGAGI (reference sequence). Here the CDR3 DNA reads TGTGCCAGCAGTTCTGACGGAGGCGCCAATCAGCCCCAGCATTTT. It translates to CASSSDGGANQPQHF.